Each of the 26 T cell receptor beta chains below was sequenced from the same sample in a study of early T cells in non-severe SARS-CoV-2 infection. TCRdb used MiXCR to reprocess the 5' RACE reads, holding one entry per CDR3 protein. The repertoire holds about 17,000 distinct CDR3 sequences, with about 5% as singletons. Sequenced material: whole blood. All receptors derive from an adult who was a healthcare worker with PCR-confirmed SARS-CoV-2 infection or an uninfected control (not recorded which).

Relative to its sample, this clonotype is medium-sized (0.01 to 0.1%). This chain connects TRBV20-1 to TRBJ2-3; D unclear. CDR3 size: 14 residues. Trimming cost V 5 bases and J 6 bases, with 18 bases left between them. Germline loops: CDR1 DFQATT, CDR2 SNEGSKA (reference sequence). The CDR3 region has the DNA TGCAGTGCTTGCGGACCCGAAGGGCGGGATACGCAGTATTTT. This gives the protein CSACGPEGRDTQYF.

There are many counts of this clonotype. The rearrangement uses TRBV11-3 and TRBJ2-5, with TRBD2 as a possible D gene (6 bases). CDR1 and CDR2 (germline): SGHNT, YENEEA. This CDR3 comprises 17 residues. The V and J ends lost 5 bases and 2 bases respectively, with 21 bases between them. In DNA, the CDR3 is TGTGCCAGCAGCCCCCCCGGGCTAGCGAGAGGTCAAGAGACCCAGTACTTC. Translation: CASSPPGLARGQETQYF.

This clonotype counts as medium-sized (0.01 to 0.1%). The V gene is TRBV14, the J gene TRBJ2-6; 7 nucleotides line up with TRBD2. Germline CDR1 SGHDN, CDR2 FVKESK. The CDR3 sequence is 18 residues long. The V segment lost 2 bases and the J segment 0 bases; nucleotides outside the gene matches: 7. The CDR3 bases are TGTGCCAGCAGCCAAAAGGCGGGAGTATACTCTGGGGCCAACGTCCTGACTTTC. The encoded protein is CASSQKAGVYSGANVLTF.

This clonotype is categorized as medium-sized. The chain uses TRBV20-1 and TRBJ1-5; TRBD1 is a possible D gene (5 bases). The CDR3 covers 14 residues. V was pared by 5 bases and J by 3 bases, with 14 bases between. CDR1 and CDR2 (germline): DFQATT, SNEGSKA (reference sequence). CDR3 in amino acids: CSAPAGAYNQPQHF. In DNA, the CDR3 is TGCAGTGCTCCAGCCGGGGCCTACAATCAGCCCCAGCATTTT.

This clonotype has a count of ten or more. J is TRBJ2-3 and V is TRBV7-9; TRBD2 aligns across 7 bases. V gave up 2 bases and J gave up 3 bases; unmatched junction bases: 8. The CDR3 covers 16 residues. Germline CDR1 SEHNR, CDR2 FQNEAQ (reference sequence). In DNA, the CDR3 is TGTGCCAGCAGCTTAACCGGGGGGAGAGCGACAGATACGCAGTATTTT. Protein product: CASSLTGGRATDTQYF.

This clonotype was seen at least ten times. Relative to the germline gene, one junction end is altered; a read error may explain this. CDR3 in DNA: TGCAGCGTGGACAGGCCGGGCACTGAAGCCTTCTTT. Amino acid sequence: CSVDRPGTEAFF. V gene TRBV29-1 combines with J gene TRBJ1-1; the match to TRBD1 covers 7 bases. The CDR3 runs 12 residues. Germline lookup yields CDR1 SQVTM and CDR2 ANQGSEA.

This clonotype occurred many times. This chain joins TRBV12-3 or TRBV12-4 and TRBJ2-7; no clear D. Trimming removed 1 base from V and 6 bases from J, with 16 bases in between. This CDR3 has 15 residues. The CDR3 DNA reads TGTGCCAGCAGTTTAGTAATCGCTAGTCACGGCGAGCAGTACTTC. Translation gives CASSLVIASHGEQYF.

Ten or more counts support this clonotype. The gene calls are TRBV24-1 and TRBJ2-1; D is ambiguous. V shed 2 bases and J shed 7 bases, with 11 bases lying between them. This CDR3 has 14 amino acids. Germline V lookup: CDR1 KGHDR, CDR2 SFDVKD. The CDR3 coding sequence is TGTGCCACCAGTGATTCCGGGCCTCAAAATGAGCAGTTCTTC. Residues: CATSDSGPQNEQFF.

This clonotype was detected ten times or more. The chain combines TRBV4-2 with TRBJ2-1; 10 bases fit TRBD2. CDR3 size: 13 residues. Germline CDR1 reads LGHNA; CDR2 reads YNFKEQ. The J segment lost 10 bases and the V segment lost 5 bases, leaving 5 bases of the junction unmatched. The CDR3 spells CASSFGLADEQFF. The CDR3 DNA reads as TGTGCCAGCAGCTTTGGACTAGCGGACGAGCAGTTCTTC.

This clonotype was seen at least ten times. CDR3 in amino acids: CASSQTVPLSYEQYV. CDR3 bases: TGTGCCAGCAGTCAGACAGTACCCCTCTCCTACGAGCAGTACGTC. V usage is TRBV12-3 or TRBV12-4 and J usage is TRBJ2-7; tentatively, D is TRBD1 (5 bases). Trimming left V 5 bases short and J 0 bases short, with 14 bases between. The CDR3 runs to 15 residues.

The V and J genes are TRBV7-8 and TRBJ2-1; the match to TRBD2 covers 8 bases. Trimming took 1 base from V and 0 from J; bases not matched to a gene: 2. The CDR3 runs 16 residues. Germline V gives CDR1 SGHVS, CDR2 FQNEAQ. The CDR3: CASSLVAGGSYNEQFF. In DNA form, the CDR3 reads TGTGCCAGCAGCTTAGTGGCGGGAGGCTCCTACAATGAGCAGTTCTTC.

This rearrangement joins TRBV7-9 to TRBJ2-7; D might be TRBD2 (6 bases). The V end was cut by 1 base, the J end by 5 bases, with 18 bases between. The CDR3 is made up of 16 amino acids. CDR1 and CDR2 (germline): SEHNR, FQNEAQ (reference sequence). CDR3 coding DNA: TGTGCCAGCAGCTTAGGTTTAACGGGAGCGGTCCACGAGCAGTACTTC. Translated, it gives CASSLGLTGAVHEQYF.

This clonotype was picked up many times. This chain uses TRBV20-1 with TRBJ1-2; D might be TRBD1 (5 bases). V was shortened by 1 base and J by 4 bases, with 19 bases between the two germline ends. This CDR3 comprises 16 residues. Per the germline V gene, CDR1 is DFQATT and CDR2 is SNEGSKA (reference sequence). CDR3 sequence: CSARVGRAPGSYGYTF. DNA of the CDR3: TGCAGTGCTAGAGTGGGCAGGGCTCCGGGGAGCTATGGCTACACCTTC.

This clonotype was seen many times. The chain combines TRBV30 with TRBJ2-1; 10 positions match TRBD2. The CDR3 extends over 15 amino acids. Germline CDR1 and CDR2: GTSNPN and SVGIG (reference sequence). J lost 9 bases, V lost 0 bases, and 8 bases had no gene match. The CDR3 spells CAWSVRPSGSTEQFF. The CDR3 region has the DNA TGTGCCTGGAGTGTACGTCCTAGCGGGAGCACTGAGCAGTTCTTC.

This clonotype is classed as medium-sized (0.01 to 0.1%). CDR3 in amino acids: CASSLWTGPYNEQFF. DNA for the CDR3: TGTGCCAGTAGTTTGTGGACAGGGCCCTACAATGAGCAGTTCTTC. The rearrangement links TRBV19 to TRBJ2-1; 8 positions match TRBD1. CDR3 length: 15 amino acids. The trim removed 5 bases at V and 2 bases at J, leaving 5 bases unmatched. Germline V gene data show CDR1 as LNHDA and CDR2 as SQIVND (reference sequence).

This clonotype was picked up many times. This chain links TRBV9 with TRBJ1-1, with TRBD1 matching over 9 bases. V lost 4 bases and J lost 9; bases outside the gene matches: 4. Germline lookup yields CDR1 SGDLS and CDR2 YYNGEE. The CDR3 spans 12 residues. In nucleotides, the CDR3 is TGTGCCAGCAGCCTCGGACAGGGGCAAGCTTTCTTT. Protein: CASSLGQGQAFF.

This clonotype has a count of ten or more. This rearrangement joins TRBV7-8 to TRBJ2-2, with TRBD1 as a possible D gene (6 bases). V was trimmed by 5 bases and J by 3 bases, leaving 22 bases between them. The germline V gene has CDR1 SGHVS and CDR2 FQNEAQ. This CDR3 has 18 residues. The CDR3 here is CASSEDDGYRAYTGELFF. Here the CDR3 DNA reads TGTGCCAGCAGCGAAGATGATGGTTACAGGGCGTACACCGGGGAGCTGTTTTTT.

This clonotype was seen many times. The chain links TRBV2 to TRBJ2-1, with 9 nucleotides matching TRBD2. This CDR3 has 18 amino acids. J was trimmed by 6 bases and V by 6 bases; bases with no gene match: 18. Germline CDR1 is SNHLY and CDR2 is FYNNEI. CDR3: CASSARGTSRTVGNEQFF. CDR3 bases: TGTGCCAGCAGCGCCCGTGGGACTAGCCGCACCGTGGGCAATGAGCAGTTCTTC. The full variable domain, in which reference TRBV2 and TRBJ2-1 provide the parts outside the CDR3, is EPEVTQTPSHQVTQMGQEVILRCVPISNHLYFYWYRQILGQKVEFLVSFYNNEISEKSEIFDDQFSVERPDGSNFTLKIRSTKLEDSAMYFCASSARGTSRTVGNEQFFGPGTRLTVL.

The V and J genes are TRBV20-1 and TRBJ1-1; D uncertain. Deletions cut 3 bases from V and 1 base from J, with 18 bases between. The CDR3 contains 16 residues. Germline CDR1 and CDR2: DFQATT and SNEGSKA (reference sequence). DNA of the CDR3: TGCAGTGCTAGTTGGGGAAGAGGGATTACGAACACTGAAGCTTTCTTT. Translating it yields CSASWGRGITNTEAFF.

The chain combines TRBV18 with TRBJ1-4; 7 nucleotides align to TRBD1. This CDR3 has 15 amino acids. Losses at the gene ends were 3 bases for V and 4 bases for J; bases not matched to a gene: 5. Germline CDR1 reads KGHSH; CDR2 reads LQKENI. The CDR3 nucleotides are TGTGCCAGCTCACCGAACAGGGGAAATAATGAAAAACTGTTTTTT. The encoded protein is CASSPNRGNNEKLFF.

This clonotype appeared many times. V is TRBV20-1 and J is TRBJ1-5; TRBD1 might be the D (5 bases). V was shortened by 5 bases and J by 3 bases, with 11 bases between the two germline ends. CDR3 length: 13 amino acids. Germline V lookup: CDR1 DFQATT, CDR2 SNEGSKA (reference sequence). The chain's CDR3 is CSAASGDNQPQHF. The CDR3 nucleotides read TGCAGTGCTGCTTCGGGGGACAATCAGCCCCAGCATTTT.

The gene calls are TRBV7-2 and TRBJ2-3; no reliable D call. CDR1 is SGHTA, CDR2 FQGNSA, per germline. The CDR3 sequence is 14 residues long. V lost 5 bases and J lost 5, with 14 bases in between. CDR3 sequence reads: CASSPMGWVDTQYF. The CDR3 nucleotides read TGTGCCAGCAGCCCAATGGGGTGGGTAGATACGCAGTATTTT.

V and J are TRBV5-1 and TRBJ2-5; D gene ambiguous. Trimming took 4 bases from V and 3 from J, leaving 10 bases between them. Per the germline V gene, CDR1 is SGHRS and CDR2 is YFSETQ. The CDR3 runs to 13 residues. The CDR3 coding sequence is TGCGCCAGCAGCGCTCACGGAAAAGAGACCCAGTACTTC. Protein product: CASSAHGKETQYF.

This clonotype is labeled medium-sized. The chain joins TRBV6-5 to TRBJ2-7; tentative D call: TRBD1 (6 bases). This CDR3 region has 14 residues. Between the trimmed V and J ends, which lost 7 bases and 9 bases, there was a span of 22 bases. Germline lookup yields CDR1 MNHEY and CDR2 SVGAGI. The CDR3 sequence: CASNSPGQGQGQYF. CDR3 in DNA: TGTGCCAGCAACTCCCCAGGGCAGGGACAAGGGCAGTACTTC.

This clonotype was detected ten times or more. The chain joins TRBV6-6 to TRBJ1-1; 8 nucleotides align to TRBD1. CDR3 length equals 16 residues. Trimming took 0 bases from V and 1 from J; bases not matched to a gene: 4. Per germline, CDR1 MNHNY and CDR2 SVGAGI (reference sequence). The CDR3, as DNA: TGTGCCAGCAGTTACTCGAAGGGGACAGGGAACACTGAAGCTTTCTTT. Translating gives CASSYSKGTGNTEAFF.

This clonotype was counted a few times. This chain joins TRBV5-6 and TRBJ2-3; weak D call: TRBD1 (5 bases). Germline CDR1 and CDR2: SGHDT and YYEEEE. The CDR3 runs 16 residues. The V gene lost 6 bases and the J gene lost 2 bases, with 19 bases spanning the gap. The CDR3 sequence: CASINMGQALTDTQYF. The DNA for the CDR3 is TGTGCCAGCATCAACATGGGGCAGGCGCTCACAGATACGCAGTATTTT.